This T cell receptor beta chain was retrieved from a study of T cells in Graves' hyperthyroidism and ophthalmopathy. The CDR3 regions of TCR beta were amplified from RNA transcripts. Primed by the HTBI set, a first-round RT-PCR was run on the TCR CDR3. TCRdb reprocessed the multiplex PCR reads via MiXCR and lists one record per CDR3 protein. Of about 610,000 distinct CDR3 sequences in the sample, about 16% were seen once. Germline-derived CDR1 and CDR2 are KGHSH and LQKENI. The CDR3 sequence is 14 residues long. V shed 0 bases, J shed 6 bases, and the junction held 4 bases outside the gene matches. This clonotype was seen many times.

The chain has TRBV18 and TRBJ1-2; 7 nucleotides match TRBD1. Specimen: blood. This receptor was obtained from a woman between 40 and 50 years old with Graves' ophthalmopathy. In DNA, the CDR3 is TGTGCCAGCTCACCACCGGACAGGCAAAATGGCTACACCTTC. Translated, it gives CASSPPDRQNGYTF. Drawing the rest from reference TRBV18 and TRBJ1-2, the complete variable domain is NAGVMQNPRHLVRRRGQEARLRCSPMKGHSHVYWYRQLPEEGLKFMVYLQKENIIDESGMPKERFSAEFPKEGPSILRIQQVVRGDSAAYFCASSPPDRQNGYTFGSGTRLTVV.